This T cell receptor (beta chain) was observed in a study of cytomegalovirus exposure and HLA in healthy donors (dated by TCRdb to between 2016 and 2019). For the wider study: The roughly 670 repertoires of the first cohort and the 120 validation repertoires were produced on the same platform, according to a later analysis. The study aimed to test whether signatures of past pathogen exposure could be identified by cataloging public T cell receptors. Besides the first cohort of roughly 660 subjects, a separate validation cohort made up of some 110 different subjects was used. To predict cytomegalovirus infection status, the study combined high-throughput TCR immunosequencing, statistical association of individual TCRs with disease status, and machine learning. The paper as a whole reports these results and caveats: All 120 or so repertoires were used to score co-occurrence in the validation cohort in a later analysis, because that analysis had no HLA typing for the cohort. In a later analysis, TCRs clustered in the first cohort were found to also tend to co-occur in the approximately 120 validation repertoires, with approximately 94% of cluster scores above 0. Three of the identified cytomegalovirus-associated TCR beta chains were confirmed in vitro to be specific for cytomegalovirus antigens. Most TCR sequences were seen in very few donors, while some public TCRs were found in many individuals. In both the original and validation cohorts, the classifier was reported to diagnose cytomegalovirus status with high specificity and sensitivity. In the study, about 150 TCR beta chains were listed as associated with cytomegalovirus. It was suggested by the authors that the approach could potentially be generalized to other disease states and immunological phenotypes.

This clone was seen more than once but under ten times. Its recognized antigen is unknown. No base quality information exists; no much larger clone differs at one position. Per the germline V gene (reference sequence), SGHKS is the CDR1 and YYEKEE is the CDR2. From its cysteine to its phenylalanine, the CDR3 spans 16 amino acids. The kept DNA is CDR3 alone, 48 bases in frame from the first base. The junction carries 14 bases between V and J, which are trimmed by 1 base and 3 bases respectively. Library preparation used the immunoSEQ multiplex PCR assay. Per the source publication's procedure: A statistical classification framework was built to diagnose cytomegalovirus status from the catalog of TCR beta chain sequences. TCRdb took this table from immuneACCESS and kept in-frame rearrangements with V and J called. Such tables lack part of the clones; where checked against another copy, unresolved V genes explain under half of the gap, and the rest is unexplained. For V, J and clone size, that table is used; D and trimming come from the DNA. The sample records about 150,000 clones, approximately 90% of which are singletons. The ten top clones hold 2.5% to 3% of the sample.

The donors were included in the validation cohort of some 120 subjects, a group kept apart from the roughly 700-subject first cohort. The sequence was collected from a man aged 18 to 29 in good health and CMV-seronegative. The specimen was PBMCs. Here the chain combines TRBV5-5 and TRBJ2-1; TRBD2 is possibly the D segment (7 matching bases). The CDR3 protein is CASSLSGGASYNEQFF. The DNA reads TGTGCCAGCAGCTTGTCGGGGGGCGCGAGCTACAATGAGCAGTTCTTC. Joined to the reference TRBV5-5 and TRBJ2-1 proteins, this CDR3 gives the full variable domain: DAGVTQSPTHLIKTRGQQVTLRCSPISGHKSVSWYQQVLGQGPQFIFQYYEKEERGRGNFPDRFSARQFPNYSSELNVNALLLGDSALYLCASSLSGGASYNEQFFGPGTRLTVL.